The present entry profiles one TCR beta chain with its context. No antigen is known for it. This specimen comes from a study of T-cell memory formation after mild COVID-19. General study points: Prior to infection, memory already included some responding clones, suggesting cross-reactive memory joined.

It was 5'RACE with constant-segment primers that produced the TCR alpha and TCR beta cDNA libraries, which carried sample barcodes and UMIs. TCRdb re-derived calls from the 5' RACE reads in MiXCR, one entry per CDR3 protein. The table shows under 400,000 distinct CDR3 sequences, with under 25% occurring only once. V shed 3 bases, J shed 2 bases, and the junction held 2 bases outside the gene matches. This CDR3 has 16 residues. The germline CDR1 and CDR2 sequences are KGHDR and SFDVKD. The origin of this receptor is an adult woman who had mild COVID-19 (a few samples of this study predate the infection). Cell type and time point are not known. Sequencing was performed on PBMCs or a T cell subset sorted from them (not recorded which). V and J are TRBV24-1 and TRBJ2-3; 12 bases are a match to TRBD2. CDR3 region: CATSDGLAGYTDTQYF. The CDR3 DNA is TGTGCCACCAGTGATGGACTAGCGGGGTACACAGATACGCAGTATTTT.